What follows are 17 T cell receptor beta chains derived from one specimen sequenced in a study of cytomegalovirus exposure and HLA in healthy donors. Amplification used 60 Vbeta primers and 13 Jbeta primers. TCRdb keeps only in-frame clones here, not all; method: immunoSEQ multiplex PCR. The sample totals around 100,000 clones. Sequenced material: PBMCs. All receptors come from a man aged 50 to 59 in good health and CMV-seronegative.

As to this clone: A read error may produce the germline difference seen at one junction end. The CDR3 DNA reads as TGTGCCAGCAGTGGCAACGATGAGAGCTTC. Translating it yields CASSGNDESF. The rearrangement uses TRBV2 and TRBJ2-7; no clear D. The CDR3 totals 10 residues. The germline CDR1 and CDR2 sequences are SNHLY and FYNNEI.

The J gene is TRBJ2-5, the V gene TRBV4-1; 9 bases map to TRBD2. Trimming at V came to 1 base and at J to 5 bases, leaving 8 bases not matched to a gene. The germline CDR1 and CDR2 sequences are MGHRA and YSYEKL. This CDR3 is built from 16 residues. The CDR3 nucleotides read TGCGCCAGCAGCCAAGTGAGCGGGAGGCTTGGGGAGACCCAGTACTTC. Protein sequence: CASSQVSGRLGETQYF.

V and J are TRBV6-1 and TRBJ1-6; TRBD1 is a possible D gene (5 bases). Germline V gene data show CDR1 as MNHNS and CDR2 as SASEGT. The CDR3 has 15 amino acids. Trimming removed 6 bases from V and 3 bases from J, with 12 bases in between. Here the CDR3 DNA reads TGTGCCAGCAGGTCGTCGGGGGGCTATAATTCACCCCTCCACTTT. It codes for CASRSSGGYNSPLHF.

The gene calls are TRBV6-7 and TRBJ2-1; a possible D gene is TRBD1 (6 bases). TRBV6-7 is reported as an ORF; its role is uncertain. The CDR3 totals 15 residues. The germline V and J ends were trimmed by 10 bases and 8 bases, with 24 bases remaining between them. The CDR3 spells CANTNVRQATDEQFF. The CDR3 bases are TGTGCCAACACCAACGTCCGACAGGCCACCGATGAGCAGTTCTTC.

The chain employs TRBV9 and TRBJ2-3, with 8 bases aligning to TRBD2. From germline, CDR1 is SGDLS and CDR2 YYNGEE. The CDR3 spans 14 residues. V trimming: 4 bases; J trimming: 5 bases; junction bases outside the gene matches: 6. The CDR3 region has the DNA TGTGCCAGCAGCCCTAGCGGGTTAAAAGATACGCAGTATTTT. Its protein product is CASSPSGLKDTQYF.

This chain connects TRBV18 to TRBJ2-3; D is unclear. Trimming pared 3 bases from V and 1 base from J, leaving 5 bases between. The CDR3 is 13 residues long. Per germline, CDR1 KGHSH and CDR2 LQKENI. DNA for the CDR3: TGTGCCAGCTCACCTAGCCGCACAGATACGCAGTATTTT. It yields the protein CASSPSRTDTQYF.

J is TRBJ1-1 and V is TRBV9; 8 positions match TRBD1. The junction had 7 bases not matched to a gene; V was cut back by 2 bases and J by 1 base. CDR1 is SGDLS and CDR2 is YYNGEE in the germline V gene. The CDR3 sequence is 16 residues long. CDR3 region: CASSVLAGTGNTEAFF. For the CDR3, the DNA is TGTGCCAGCAGCGTCCTAGCCGGGACAGGGAACACTGAAGCTTTCTTT.

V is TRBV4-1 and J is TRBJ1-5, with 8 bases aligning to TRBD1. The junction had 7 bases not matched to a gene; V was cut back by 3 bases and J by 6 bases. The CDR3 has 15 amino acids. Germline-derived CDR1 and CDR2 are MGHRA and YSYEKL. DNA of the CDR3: TGCGCCAGCAGCCAGGCCGACAGGGGCACTCAGCCCCAGCATTTT. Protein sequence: CASSQADRGTQPQHF.

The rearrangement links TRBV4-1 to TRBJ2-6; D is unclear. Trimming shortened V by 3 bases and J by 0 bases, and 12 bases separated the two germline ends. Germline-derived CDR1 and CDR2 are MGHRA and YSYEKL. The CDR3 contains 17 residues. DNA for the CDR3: TGCGCCAGCAGCCAGATGTATATTAGCTCTGGGGCCAACGTCCTGACTTTC. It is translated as CASSQMYISSGANVLTF.

The CDR3 loop is CASGPDRGGGYTF. The CDR3 nucleotides are TGTGCCAGCGGGCCGGACAGGGGAGGCGGCTACACCTTC. The V call is TRBV9, the J call TRBJ1-2; 9 nucleotides agree with TRBD1. Germline V gene data show CDR1 as SGDLS and CDR2 as YYNGEE. Unmatched junction bases numbered 9, after V lost 7 bases and J lost 8 bases. The CDR3 spans 13 residues.

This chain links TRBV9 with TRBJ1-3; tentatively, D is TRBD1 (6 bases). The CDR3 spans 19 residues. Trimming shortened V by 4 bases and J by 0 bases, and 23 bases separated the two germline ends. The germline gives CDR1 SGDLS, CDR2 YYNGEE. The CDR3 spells CASSSPLGGGRFSGNTIYF. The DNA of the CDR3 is TGTGCCAGCAGCAGCCCCCTGGGAGGGGGTCGGTTCTCTGGAAACACCATATATTTT.

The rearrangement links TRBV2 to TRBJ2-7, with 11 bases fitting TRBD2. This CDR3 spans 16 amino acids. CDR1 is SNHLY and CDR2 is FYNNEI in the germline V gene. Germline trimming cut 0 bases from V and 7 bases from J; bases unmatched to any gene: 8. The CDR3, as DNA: TGTGCCAGCAGTGAAGCGCTTGGGACTAGCGGTACAGAGCAGTACTTC. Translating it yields CASSEALGTSGTEQYF.

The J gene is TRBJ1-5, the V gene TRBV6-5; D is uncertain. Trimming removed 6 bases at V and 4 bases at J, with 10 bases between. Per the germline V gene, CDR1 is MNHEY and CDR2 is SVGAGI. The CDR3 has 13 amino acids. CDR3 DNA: TGTGCCAGCAGCTCGGTCCGGAATCAGCCCCAGCATTTT. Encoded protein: CASSSVRNQPQHF.

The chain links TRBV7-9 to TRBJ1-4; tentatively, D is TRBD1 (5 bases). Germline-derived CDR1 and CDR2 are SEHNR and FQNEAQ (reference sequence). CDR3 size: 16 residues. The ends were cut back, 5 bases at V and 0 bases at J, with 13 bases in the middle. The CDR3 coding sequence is TGTGCCAGCAGCCATGAGACAGACGCAACTAATGAAAAACTGTTTTTT. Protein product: CASSHETDATNEKLFF.

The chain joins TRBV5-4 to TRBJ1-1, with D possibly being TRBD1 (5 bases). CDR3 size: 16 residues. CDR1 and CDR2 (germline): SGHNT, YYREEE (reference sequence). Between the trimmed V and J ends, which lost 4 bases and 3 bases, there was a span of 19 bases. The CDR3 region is CASSPGGGGAYTEAFF. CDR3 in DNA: TGTGCCAGCAGCCCGGGCGGCGGAGGGGCGTACACTGAAGCTTTCTTT.

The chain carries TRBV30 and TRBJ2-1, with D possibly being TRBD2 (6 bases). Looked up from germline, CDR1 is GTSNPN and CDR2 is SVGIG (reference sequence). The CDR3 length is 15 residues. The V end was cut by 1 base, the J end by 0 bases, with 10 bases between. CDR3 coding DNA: TGTGCCTGGAGTGCCGTGACTAGCTCCTACAATGAGCAGTTCTTC. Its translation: CAWSAVTSSYNEQFF.

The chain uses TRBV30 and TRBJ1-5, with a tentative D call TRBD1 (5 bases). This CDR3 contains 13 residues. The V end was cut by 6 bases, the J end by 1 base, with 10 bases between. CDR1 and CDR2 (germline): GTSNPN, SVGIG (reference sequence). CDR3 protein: CACSRGSNQPQHF. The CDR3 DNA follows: TGTGCCTGTTCTAGGGGAAGCAATCAGCCCCAGCATTTT.